The following is a TCR beta chain sequence with its context. Its antigen is as yet unknown. This entry belongs to a study of T cells in women clearing cervical HPV infection. Study-level points and caveats: Richness plus V gene abundances separated cases from controls with AUC about 0.87. Effector/memory and HPV-specific T cells were not isolated, and association timing is unknown.

immunoSEQ multiplex PCR used an average of 1200 ng genomic DNA. Sequenced by immunoSEQ multiplex PCR; TCRdb stores in-frame clones only, minus some. This sample lists under 40,000 clones; its ten largest clones have 3.5%. The specimen was blood buffy coat. The sequence was collected from a woman between 18 and 70 years old with a cervical HPV16 infection that either progressed to CIN3+ or cleared (not recorded which).

This CDR3 reads CASSFDRGPFYEQYF. The CDR3 bases that were read are TGTGCCAGCAGCTTTGACAGGGGGCCTTTCTACGAG. The gene calls are TRBV11-2 and TRBJ2-7, with TRBD1 matching over 10 bases. The CDR3 extends 3 residues past the end of the read, so its final part is completed from the germline J gene. This CDR3 spans 15 amino acids. J lost 3 bases, V lost 3 bases, and 5 bases had no gene match. The germline CDR1 and CDR2 sequences are SGHAT and FQNNGV. The full variable domain, its missing parts supplied by reference TRBV11-2 and TRBJ2-7, is EAGVAQSPRYKIIEKRQSVAFWCNPISGHATLYWYQQILGQGPKLLIQFQNNGVVDDSQLPKDRFSAERLKGVDSTLKIQPAKLEDSAVYLCASSFDRGPFYEQYFGPGTRLTVT.